The source of this TCR beta chain is a study of cytomegalovirus exposure and HLA in healthy donors. The PCR ran on 60 Vbeta and 13 Jbeta primers. Sequenced by immunoSEQ multiplex PCR; TCRdb stores in-frame clones only, minus some. The table includes roughly 100,000 clones, 65% to 80% detected once. In regard to this clone: Its antigen is not identified.

The V segment lost 11 bases and the J segment 6 bases; nucleotides outside the gene matches: 3. The CDR3 loop spans 13 amino acids. CDR1 and CDR2 (germline): MNHNY, SVGAGI (reference sequence). Study-wide results and limits: A later analysis linked a missense variant in DCLRE1C to the trimming of TCR beta V and J genes.

Sequenced input: PBMCs. This TCR came from a middle-aged man in good health and CMV-seronegative. V usage is TRBV6-6 and J usage is TRBJ1-6; 11 bases are a match to TRBD1. The CDR3 bases are TGTGCCGGACAGGGGGCGAGTAATTCACCCCTCCACTTT. The encoded protein is CAGQGASNSPLHF.